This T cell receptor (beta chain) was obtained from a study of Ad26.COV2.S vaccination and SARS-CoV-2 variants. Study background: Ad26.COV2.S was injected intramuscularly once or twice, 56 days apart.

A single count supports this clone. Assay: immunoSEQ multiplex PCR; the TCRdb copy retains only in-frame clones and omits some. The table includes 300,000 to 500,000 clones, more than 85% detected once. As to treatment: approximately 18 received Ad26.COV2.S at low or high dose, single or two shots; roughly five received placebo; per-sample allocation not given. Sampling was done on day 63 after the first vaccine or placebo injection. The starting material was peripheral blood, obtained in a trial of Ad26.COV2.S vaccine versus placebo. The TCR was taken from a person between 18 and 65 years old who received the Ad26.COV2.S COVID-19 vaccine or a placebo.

CDR3 in amino acids: CASSLGGISYNEQFF. CDR3 coding DNA: TGTGCCAGCAGCTTGGGTGGCATCTCCTACAATGAGCAGTTCTTC. The chain employs TRBV5-5 and TRBJ2-1; D unresolved. V was pared by 0 bases and J by 0 bases, with 7 bases between. Germline CDR1 and CDR2: SGHKS and YYEKEE (reference sequence). CDR3 length: 15 residues.